The 17 T cell receptor beta chains below come from one sample, sequenced in a study of blood T cell repertoires in COVID-19. TCRdb's table, derived via immunoSEQ multiplex PCR, lists solely in-frame clones and lacks some. The table records 65,000 to 75,000 clones, approximately 78% of them present only once. The specimen sequenced was peripheral blood. The source is a human donor in a cohort sampled during active COVID-19.

The CDR3 sequence is CSVAGVTGGDTQYF. The CDR3 DNA sequence: TGCAGCGTTGCCGGAGTGACAGGGGGGGATACGCAGTATTTT. V is TRBV29-1 and J is TRBJ2-3; 9 bases are a match to TRBD1. J was trimmed by 6 bases and V by 4 bases; bases with no gene match: 8. The CDR3 consists of 14 residues. CDR1 SQVTM and CDR2 ANQGSEA come from the germline V gene.

The chain combines TRBV5-1 with TRBJ1-2, with D possibly matching TRBD1 (6 bases). Trimming removed 5 bases from V and 2 bases from J, with 10 bases in between. This CDR3 comprises 13 residues. The germline V gene has CDR1 SGHRS and CDR2 YFSETQ. The CDR3 DNA follows: TGCGCCAGCAGTTATGACAGGAACTATGGCTACACCTTC. Translation: CASSYDRNYGYTF.

This clone has a handful of counts. This chain links TRBV21-1 with TRBJ2-2; TRBD1 reflects the table's D call only, with no check against the DNA. TRBV21-1 is annotated as a pseudogene. The CDR3 is 18 amino acids. This chain's CDR3 is CASSKGGGRDRANGELFF. CDR3 sequence (DNA): TGTGCCAGCAGCAAAGGCGGTGGTCGGGACAGGGCCAACGGGGAGCTGTTTTTT.

This chain uses TRBV7-9 with TRBJ2-5, with D perhaps matching TRBD2 (5 bases). Trimming took off 6 bases at V and 5 bases at J, with 13 bases between the two ends. This CDR3 spans 13 amino acids. The germline V gene encodes CDR1 SEHNR and CDR2 FQNEAQ (reference sequence). The CDR3 here is CASSYGGAETQYF. The DNA of the CDR3 is TGTGCCAGCAGTTATGGAGGTGCGGAGACCCAGTACTTC.

The chain uses TRBV10-1 and TRBJ1-5; D remains unclear. V lost 5 bases, J lost 0 bases, and 5 bases lay in between. The CDR3 consists of 13 residues. Looked up from germline, CDR1 is WNHNN and CDR2 is SYGVQD (reference sequence). The CDR3 DNA reads as TGCGCCAGCAGTACAGATAGCAATCAGCCCCAGCATTTT. Translating it yields CASSTDSNQPQHF.

The V and J genes are TRBV5-1 and TRBJ2-7; 7 nucleotides match TRBD2. This CDR3 has 16 amino acids. V was clipped by 5 bases and J by 5 bases; unmatched bases: 16. Per the germline V gene, CDR1 is SGHRS and CDR2 is YFSETQ. CDR3 residues: CASRGSAGAFVDEQYF. The CDR3, as DNA: TGCGCCAGCAGAGGGTCGGCGGGAGCCTTCGTCGACGAGCAGTACTTC.

This clone is a singleton in its sample. The chain joins TRBV24-1 to TRBJ2-3; 8 bases match TRBD2. V dropped 2 bases and J dropped 6; count of bases not matched to a gene: 6. Germline V lookup: CDR1 KGHDR, CDR2 SFDVKD. The CDR3 is 15 amino acids. CDR3 amino acids: CATSDSGLAKDTQYF. The CDR3 DNA reads as TGTGCCACCAGTGATTCCGGACTAGCCAAGGATACGCAGTATTTT.

CDR3 nucleotide sequence: TGCGCCAGCAGCTTGGGTCCGACAGGGGGTGTCACTGAAGCTTTCTTT. Its translation is CASSLGPTGGVTEAFF. The chain has TRBV5-1 and TRBJ1-1; 9 nucleotides align to TRBD1. Per germline, CDR1 SGHRS and CDR2 YFSETQ. The trim removed 0 bases at V and 4 bases at J, leaving 7 bases unmatched. The CDR3 runs to 16 residues.

This chain uses TRBV27 with TRBJ2-1, with D possibly TRBD2 on 5 matching bases. V was trimmed by 5 bases and J by 0 bases, leaving 14 bases between them. The CDR3 runs to 16 residues. CDR1 and CDR2 (germline): MNHEY, SMNVEV (reference sequence). As DNA, the CDR3 is TGTGCCAGCAGTGCGGCGGGTCGCAGCTCCTACAATGAGCAGTTCTTC. Protein: CASSAAGRSSYNEQFF.

The chain recombines TRBV2 with TRBJ1-2, with 9 nucleotides matching TRBD1. The ends lost 6 bases at V and 3 bases at J; junction bases unmatched: 11. This CDR3 spans 16 amino acids. Germline V gene data show CDR1 as SNHLY and CDR2 as FYNNEI. The CDR3 sequence: CASRPGQGFSDYGYTF. The CDR3 bases are TGTGCCAGCAGGCCGGGACAGGGTTTTTCCGACTATGGCTACACCTTC. The full variable domain, completed using reference TRBV2 and TRBJ1-2, is EPEVTQTPSHQVTQMGQEVILRCVPISNHLYFYWYRQILGQKVEFLVSFYNNEISEKSEIFDDQFSVERPDGSNFTLKIRSTKLEDSAMYFCASRPGQGFSDYGYTFGSGTRLTVV.

This clone was seen a handful of times. The rearrangement joins TRBV7-2 to TRBJ2-2; TRBD2 matches 8 bases. Germline V CDR1 and CDR2: SGHTA, FQGNSA. CDR3 length: 15 amino acids. The ends lost 5 bases at V and 4 bases at J; junction bases unmatched: 6. The CDR3 reads CASSPGTRSTGELFF. CDR3 coding DNA: TGTGCCAGCAGCCCTGGGACTAGGTCCACCGGGGAGCTGTTTTTT.

The gene calls are TRBV11-2 and TRBJ2-7; 10 bases fit TRBD1. CDR1 and CDR2 from the germline V gene are SGHAT and FQNNGV. The length of the CDR3 is 15 residues. Unmatched junction bases numbered 13, after V lost 5 bases and J lost 9 bases. In nucleotides, the CDR3 is TGTGCCAGCAGCATGCCCGGGACAGGGGTTTTACGGCAGTACTTC. Protein sequence: CASSMPGTGVLRQYF.

The rearrangement joins TRBV30 to TRBJ1-4; 8 nucleotides align to TRBD1. Germline lookup yields CDR1 GTSNPN and CDR2 SVGIG (reference sequence). This CDR3 region has 14 residues. The trim removed 2 bases at V and 8 bases at J, leaving 7 bases unmatched. Here the CDR3 reads CAWSYGTGMEKLFF. CDR3 in DNA: TGTGCCTGGAGTTACGGGACAGGAATGGAAAAACTGTTTTTT.

V and J are TRBV3-1 (or the pseudogene TRBV3-2) and TRBJ1-1, with a weak D call TRBD1 (5 bases). The CDR3 is made up of 14 amino acids. V shed 1 base and J shed 4 bases, with 10 bases lying between them. Germline CDR1 and CDR2: LGHDT and YNNKEL (reference sequence). Here the CDR3 reads CASSQARGGTEAFF. The CDR3 DNA reads TGTGCCAGCAGCCAAGCAAGGGGTGGCACTGAAGCTTTCTTT.

This chain connects TRBV19 to TRBJ2-7, with TRBD1 as a possible D gene (6 bases). CDR1 and CDR2 (germline): LNHDA, SQIVND (reference sequence). CDR3 length: 15 amino acids. V was trimmed by 1 base and J by 2 bases, leaving 12 bases between them. CDR3 sequence: CASSIGGGEAYEQYF. CDR3 nucleotide sequence: TGTGCCAGTAGTATAGGAGGGGGTGAGGCCTACGAGCAGTACTTC.

This rearrangement joins TRBV10-3 to TRBJ1-5, with a tentative D call TRBD1 (5 bases). Between the trimmed V and J ends, which lost 0 bases and 6 bases, there was a span of 12 bases. From germline, CDR1 is ENHRY and CDR2 SYGVKD. CDR3 length: 15 amino acids. CDR3: CAISESGQPGQPQHF. CDR3 in DNA: TGTGCCATCAGTGAGTCCGGACAACCGGGTCAGCCCCAGCATTTT.

The chain uses TRBV30 and TRBJ2-4; the match to TRBD2 covers 11 bases. With 2 bases clipped from V and 0 bases from J, the junction kept 6 bases outside the gene matches. CDR3 size: 17 residues. Germline CDR1 reads GTSNPN; CDR2 reads SVGIG (reference sequence). CDR3 DNA sequence: TGTGCCTGGAGTACCCCGGGACTAGCGGTAGCCAAAAACATTCAGTACTTC. Translating gives CAWSTPGLAVAKNIQYF.